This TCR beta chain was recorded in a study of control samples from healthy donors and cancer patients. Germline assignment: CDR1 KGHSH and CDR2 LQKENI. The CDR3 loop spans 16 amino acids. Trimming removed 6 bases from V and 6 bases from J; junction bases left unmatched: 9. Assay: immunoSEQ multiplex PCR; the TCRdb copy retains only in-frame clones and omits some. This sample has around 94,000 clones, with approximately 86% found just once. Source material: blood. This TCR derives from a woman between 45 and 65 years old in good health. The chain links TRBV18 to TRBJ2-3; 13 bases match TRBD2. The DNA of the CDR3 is TGTGCCAGCTCCGGGACTAGCGGGGCTACTTGGGATACGCAGTATTTT. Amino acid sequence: CASSGTSGATWDTQYF.